What follows are 29 T cell receptor beta chains derived from one specimen sequenced in a study of CD8+CD57+ T cells in acquired aplastic anemia. According to the study, genomic DNA was the template for TCR beta VDJ and CDR3 profiling. TCRdb re-called the reads through MiXCR, storing one row per CDR3 protein. The sample includes some 220,000 distinct CDR3 sequences, almost 35% of them seen just once. The material sequenced was sorted CD4+, CD8+, or CD8+CD57+ T cells (not recorded which) from PBMCs. The receptors shown here come from a human donor in good health, serving as a control.

The V and J genes are TRBV5-1 and TRBJ2-2; 9 bases map to TRBD1. V was clipped by 3 bases and J by 4 bases; unmatched bases: 7. The CDR3 contains 16 residues. The germline V gene encodes CDR1 SGHRS and CDR2 YFSETQ. CDR3 coding DNA: TGCGCCAGCAGCTCCCGGGGACAGGGTTTCACCGGGGAGCTGTTTTTT. Translation: CASSSRGQGFTGELFF.

This clonotype was seen more than once but under ten times. This CDR3 is missing its conserved last phenylalanine or tryptophan, likely due to a read error. The DNA is omitted, as the CDR3 cannot be located on it reliably, and the CDR3 follows TCRdb's listing. The rearrangement uses TRBV9 and TRBJ1-1. The CDR3 spans 10 residues, counting both ends. CDR1 is SGDLS and CDR2 is YYNGEE in the germline V gene. CDR3 protein: CARVGAEASL.

In this sample, this clonotype turned up many times. V gene TRBV20-1 combines with J gene TRBJ1-5; D remains ambiguous. Germline V gives CDR1 DFQATT, CDR2 SNEGSKA (reference sequence). V was trimmed by 3 bases and J by 3 bases, leaving 12 bases between them. The CDR3 is made up of 14 amino acids. This CDR3 reads CSASRQAPNQPQHF. DNA for the CDR3: TGCAGTGCTAGTCGGCAGGCCCCCAATCAGCCCCAGCATTTT.

The V and J genes are TRBV29-1 and TRBJ1-2, with TRBD1 as a possible D gene (5 bases). The V gene's germline CDR1 is SQVTM and CDR2 ANQGSEA. V dropped 3 bases and J dropped 8 bases, with 13 bases sitting between them. CDR3 length equals 12 residues. Here the CDR3 reads CSVDYRGGGYTF. Written as DNA, the CDR3 is TGCAGCGTTGATTATAGGGGTGGAGGCTACACCTTC.

The chain carries TRBV24-1 and TRBJ2-2; 8 bases are a match to TRBD1. The CDR3 is made up of 14 amino acids. V shed 8 bases and J 5 bases; nucleotides not matched to a gene: 6. The V gene's germline CDR1 is KGHDR and CDR2 SFDVKD. This CDR3 is CATKGQGATGELFF. CDR3 DNA: TGTGCCACCAAAGGGCAGGGGGCAACCGGGGAGCTGTTTTTT.

The chain links TRBV2 to TRBJ2-7; 9 positions agree with TRBD1. This CDR3 contains 15 residues. Germline V CDR1 and CDR2: SNHLY, FYNNEI. V shed 3 bases, J shed 5 bases, and the junction held 8 bases outside the gene matches. The CDR3 reads CASSDVGTGSNEQYF. CDR3 in DNA: TGTGCCAGCAGTGATGTGGGGACAGGGAGCAACGAGCAGTACTTC.

This clonotype was seen at least ten times. This chain joins TRBV19 and TRBJ1-5, with 7 nucleotides matching TRBD1. The V segment lost 3 bases and the J segment 7 bases; nucleotides outside the gene matches: 6. Germline-derived CDR1 and CDR2 are LNHDA and SQIVND (reference sequence). This CDR3 has 14 amino acids. The CDR3, as DNA: TGTGCCAGTAGTATCACAGGGGAAGGACAGCCCCAGCATTTT. Translation gives CASSITGEGQPQHF.

The V call is TRBV12-5, the J call TRBJ1-4, with D perhaps matching TRBD1 (5 bases). Germline V gene data show CDR1 as LGHNT and CDR2 as FRNRAP. V lost 1 base, J lost 5 bases, and 8 bases lay in between. The CDR3 is 14 residues long. The CDR3 reads CASGLGQPNEKLFF. The CDR3 region has the DNA TGTGCTAGTGGTTTGGGACAGCCCAATGAAAAACTGTTTTTT. Complete variable domain (other parts from reference TRBV12-5 and TRBJ1-4): DARVTQTPRHKVTEMGQEVTMRCQPILGHNTVFWYRQTMMQGLELLAYFRNRAPLDDSGMPKDRFSAEMPDATLATLKIQPSEPRDSAVYFCASGLGQPNEKLFFGSGTQLSVL.

The chain has TRBV12-3 or TRBV12-4 and TRBJ1-5, with D possibly being TRBD1 (6 bases). The V end was cut by 8 bases, the J end by 11 bases, with 25 bases between. The CDR3 has 15 residues. Here the CDR3 DNA reads TGTGCCAGCGCGACTCGACCCTTTATGGGGGGCTCCCAGCATTTT. Translating it yields CASATRPFMGGSQHF.

A few counts support this clonotype. This chain links TRBV7-9 with TRBJ1-3, with TRBD1 as a possible D gene (5 bases). This CDR3 is 13 amino acids long. V lost 4 bases and J lost 6, with 10 bases in between. The V gene's germline CDR1 is SEHNR and CDR2 FQNEAQ (reference sequence). The chain's CDR3 is CASSWGPENTIYF. CDR3 bases: TGTGCCAGCAGCTGGGGACCTGAAAACACCATATATTTT.

The V and J genes are TRBV5-1 and TRBJ2-1, with D hard to call. Germline-derived CDR1 and CDR2 are SGHRS and YFSETQ. Deletions cut 0 bases from V and 6 bases from J, with 10 bases between. This CDR3 contains 14 residues. CDR3 region: CASSLGLDLNEQFF. The CDR3 bases are TGCGCCAGCAGCTTGGGTCTCGACCTCAATGAGCAGTTCTTC.

The rearrangement joins TRBV2 to TRBJ1-2, with D tentatively TRBD1 (5 bases). This CDR3 has 14 amino acids. Trimming removed 5 bases at V and 2 bases at J, with 12 bases between. Germline values: CDR1 SNHLY, CDR2 FYNNEI. Here the CDR3 DNA reads TGTGCCAGCAGTTCAGGGACGGAAAACTATGGCTACACCTTC. Its protein product is CASSSGTENYGYTF.

The rearrangement links TRBV24-1 to TRBJ2-5, with 9 bases that match TRBD2. Looked up from germline, CDR1 is KGHDR and CDR2 is SFDVKD. With V trimmed by 3 bases and J by 2 bases, 6 bases remained unmatched. This CDR3 is built from 16 residues. The CDR3 here is CATSDPTAGGQETQYF. DNA for the CDR3: TGTGCCACCAGTGATCCCACAGCGGGAGGACAAGAGACCCAGTACTTC.

The rearrangement joins TRBV19 to TRBJ1-1, with TRBD1 as a possible D gene (6 bases). The CDR3 sequence is 15 residues long. Germline V CDR1 and CDR2: LNHDA, SQIVND (reference sequence). The V end was cut by 7 bases, the J end by 0 bases, with 15 bases between. The CDR3 region has the DNA TGTGCCAGTAATCATCAAGGGGGGCTGAACACTGAAGCTTTCTTT. It translates to CASNHQGGLNTEAFF.

In this sample, this clonotype turned up a few times. The CDR3 nucleotides are TGCGCCAGCAGCTTTAGACGGGACAGGGGGCACTATGGCTACACCTTC. Translating it yields CASSFRRDRGHYGYTF. V gene TRBV5-1 combines with J gene TRBJ1-2, with 12 bases fitting TRBD1. The CDR3 loop spans 16 amino acids. J gave up 3 bases and V 2 bases, and 5 bases lay outside the gene matches. CDR1 SGHRS and CDR2 YFSETQ come from the germline V gene. Combining the CDR3 with reference TRBV5-1 and TRBJ1-2 gives the whole variable domain KAGVTQTPRYLIKTRGQQVTLSCSPISGHRSVSWYQQTPGQGLQFLFEYFSETQRNKGNFPGRFSGRQFSNSRSEMNVSTLELGDSALYLCASSFRRDRGHYGYTFGSGTRLTVV.

Ten or more counts support this clonotype. The rearrangement links TRBV7-9 to TRBJ2-5, with TRBD1 as a possible D gene (5 bases). V dropped 4 bases and J dropped 2 bases, with 11 bases sitting between them. CDR3 length: 14 residues. The V gene's germline CDR1 is SEHNR and CDR2 FQNEAQ (reference sequence). As DNA, the CDR3 is TGTGCCAGCAGCTCAGGGTCTCAGCAAGAGACCCAGTACTTC. Its translation: CASSSGSQQETQYF.

This chain joins TRBV7-9 and TRBJ2-6, with D perhaps TRBD2 (6 bases). V gave up 4 bases and J gave up 1 base, with 14 bases separating them. The CDR3 covers 17 residues. Germline values: CDR1 SEHNR, CDR2 FQNEAQ (reference sequence). The chain's CDR3 is CASSWGVGDSGANVLTF. The CDR3 DNA reads as TGTGCCAGCAGCTGGGGGGTTGGCGATTCTGGGGCCAACGTCCTGACTTTC.

This clonotype was seen at least ten times. This chain uses TRBV7-3 with TRBJ1-1, with TRBD1 as a possible D gene (5 bases). The CDR3 totals 14 residues. The V and J ends lost 2 bases and 4 bases respectively, with 11 bases between them. Per the germline V gene, CDR1 is SGHTA and CDR2 is FQGTGA. Here the CDR3 DNA reads TGTGCCAGCAGCTTAGGTCAGGGCCCCACTGAAGCTTTCTTT. Protein sequence: CASSLGQGPTEAFF.

In nucleotides, the CDR3 is TGTGCCAGCAGTTTAGATCCGGGCTTGATCACTGAAGCTTTCTTT. Translating gives CASSLDPGLITEAFF. The chain is built from TRBV12-3 or TRBV12-4 and TRBJ1-1; D remains unclear. V lost 1 base, J lost 4 bases, and 13 bases lay in between. The CDR3 spans 15 residues.

This clonotype appeared many times. The chain links TRBV5-1 to TRBJ1-2; D ambiguous. The V end lost 0 bases, the J end lost 3 bases, and 9 bases lay between the germline ends. Germline V gene sequence: CDR1 SGHRS, CDR2 YFSETQ. The CDR3 length is 14 residues. The DNA for the CDR3 is TGCGCCAGCAGCTTGGAAGGACCCTACTATGGCTACACCTTC. It translates to CASSLEGPYYGYTF.

In its sample, this clonotype was seen many times. The chain couples TRBV7-8 to TRBJ1-4, with D possibly being TRBD1 (6 bases). Trimming left V 1 base short and J 10 bases short, with 13 bases between. Germline CDR1 and CDR2: SGHVS and FQNEAQ. There are 14 residues in the CDR3. CDR3 coding DNA: TGTGCCAGCAGCTTAGGGGGGGCGGTTGGAAAACTGTTTTTT. Residues: CASSLGGAVGKLFF. Complete variable domain (other parts from reference TRBV7-8 and TRBJ1-4): GAGVSQSPRYKVAKRGQDVALRCDPISGHVSLFWYQQALGQGPEFLTYFQNEAQLDKSGLPSDRFFAERPEGSVSTLKIQRTQQEDSAVYLCASSLGGAVGKLFFGSGTQLSVL.

In its sample, this clonotype was seen many times. The chain employs TRBV5-1 and TRBJ1-2; D unresolved. The CDR3 runs to 16 residues. From germline, CDR1 is SGHRS and CDR2 YFSETQ. The V gene lost 0 bases and the J gene lost 2 bases, with 14 bases spanning the gap. CDR3 sequence (DNA): TGCGCCAGCAGCTTGGGAGGATCAGGTGCCAACTATGGCTACACCTTC. Residues: CASSLGGSGANYGYTF.

In this sample, this clonotype turned up many times. The J gene is TRBJ2-1, the V gene TRBV7-7, with TRBD1 as a possible D gene (6 bases). There are 16 residues in the CDR3. V lost 5 bases to trimming and J lost 0 bases, with 14 bases between them. From germline, CDR1 is SSHAT and CDR2 FNYEAQ (reference sequence). The CDR3 is CASSASTGSSYNEQFF. The DNA of the CDR3 is TGTGCCAGCAGCGCGTCCACAGGGAGCTCCTACAATGAGCAGTTCTTC.

There are many counts of this clonotype. CDR3 loop: CSASTSYNEQFF. CDR3 nucleotide sequence: TGCAGCGCTTCCACCTCCTACAATGAGCAGTTCTTC. J is TRBJ2-1 and V is TRBV29-1; no clear D. This CDR3 contains 12 residues. The V gene's germline CDR1 is SQVTM and CDR2 ANQGSEA. Trimming removed 7 bases at V and 0 bases at J, with 7 bases between.

This clonotype came up many times. This chain joins TRBV20-1 and TRBJ1-2; TRBD1 aligns across 7 bases. CDR1 and CDR2 from the germline V gene are DFQATT and SNEGSKA (reference sequence). The CDR3 has 15 residues. V dropped 0 bases and J dropped 7; count of bases not matched to a gene: 11. The CDR3 DNA is TGCAGTGCTAGAGATCGGAAAACAGGGGCGGGTGGCTACACCTTC. This codes for CSARDRKTGAGGYTF.

The chain carries TRBV20-1 and TRBJ2-1, with 13 bases matching TRBD2. Unmatched junction bases numbered 7, after V lost 5 bases and J lost 6 bases. The CDR3 totals 15 residues. CDR1 and CDR2 (germline): DFQATT, SNEGSKA (reference sequence). CDR3 protein: CSARRTSGGANEQFF. The CDR3 DNA reads TGCAGTGCTCGTCGTACTAGCGGGGGGGCCAATGAGCAGTTCTTC.

Remarks on this clonotype: Germline and junction disagree at one end, which may indicate a read error. The chain carries TRBV10-3 and TRBJ1-6; a possible D gene is TRBD1 (5 bases). Per germline, CDR1 ENHRY and CDR2 SYGVKD. This CDR3 has 14 amino acids. The CDR3 nucleotides read TGTGCCAGCAGCTCCCAGCGGGACCCCTACGAGCAGTACTTT. Its translation is CASSSQRDPYEQYF.

This clonotype was observed many times. This rearrangement joins TRBV7-8 to TRBJ2-7, with 10 bases that match TRBD2. V shed 0 bases, J shed 1 base, and the junction held 3 bases outside the gene matches. The CDR3 has 16 amino acids. The germline CDR1 and CDR2 sequences are SGHVS and FQNEAQ. The CDR3 here is CASSLARTSGSYEQYF. For the CDR3, the DNA is TGTGCCAGCAGCTTAGCGAGGACTAGCGGTTCCTACGAGCAGTACTTC.

To note about this clonotype: With a much larger clone just one base away, this may be a read error. The gene calls are TRBV7-8 and TRBJ2-5; no clear D gene. The CDR3 sequence is 14 residues long. V lost 5 bases to trimming and J lost 4 bases, with 14 bases between them. Looked up from germline, CDR1 is SGHVS and CDR2 is FQNEAQ. CDR3 DNA: TGTGCCAGCAGCCGCGCCAGCGTGGGAGAGACCCAGTACTTC. Protein sequence: CASSRASVGETQYF.